These 22 T cell receptor beta chains came from one sample sequenced in a study of CD8 T cells in ankylosing spondylitis. TCRdb reprocessed the 5' RACE reads via MiXCR and lists one record per CDR3 protein. The table records about 200,000 distinct CDR3 sequences, about 13% of them present only once. Source material: blood, either unsorted or a sorted T cell fraction (not recorded which). These receptor sequences come from a male donor with ankylosing spondylitis or in good health (not recorded which).

A few counts support this clonotype. The V and J genes are TRBV9 and TRBJ1-1; 8 bases are a match to TRBD1. Looked up from germline, CDR1 is SGDLS and CDR2 is YYNGEE. The J segment lost 4 bases and the V segment lost 6 bases, leaving 2 bases of the junction unmatched. The CDR3 contains 12 residues. The CDR3 is CASTTGGTEAFF. CDR3 bases: TGTGCCAGCACTACAGGGGGCACTGAAGCTTTCTTT.

This clonotype was counted a few times. This sequence joins TRBV5-1 and TRBJ2-3; 7 positions agree with TRBD2. The CDR3 extends over 16 amino acids. J lost 2 bases, V lost 0 bases, and 6 bases had no gene match. Looked up from germline, CDR1 is SGHRS and CDR2 is YFSETQ. Written as DNA, the CDR3 is TGCGCCAGCAGCTTGGACTCGGGAGGAGTCACAGATACGCAGTATTTT. Protein sequence: CASSLDSGGVTDTQYF.

This clonotype turned up a few times. The rearrangement uses TRBV6-5 and TRBJ1-1, with unresolved D. V was cut by 7 bases and J by 7 bases, with 10 bases left in between. The CDR3 consists of 11 residues. Germline V gene lookup returns CDR1 MNHEY and CDR2 SVGAGI. CDR3 residues: CASTQEHEAFF. Here the CDR3 DNA reads TGTGCCAGCACCCAGGAACATGAAGCTTTCTTT.

A few counts support this clonotype. The chain has TRBV27 and TRBJ2-1, with TRBD2 as a possible D gene (6 bases). The germline V gene encodes CDR1 MNHEY and CDR2 SMNVEV (reference sequence). V shed 0 bases and J shed 1 base, with 7 bases lying between them. There are 15 residues in the CDR3. The CDR3 spells CASSLSSGSYNEQFF. The CDR3, as DNA: TGTGCCAGCAGTTTATCTAGCGGATCCTACAATGAGCAGTTCTTC.

This clonotype appeared a few times. CDR3 coding DNA: TGCGCCAGCAGCCAAGATTACCCCGCCAGCGGGATGGGATACAATGAGCAGTTCTTC. It codes for CASSQDYPASGMGYNEQFF. This chain links TRBV4-1 with TRBJ2-1; 7 nucleotides match TRBD2. CDR3 length: 19 amino acids. V lost 0 bases to trimming and J lost 4 bases; unmatched junction nucleotides: 15. Germline CDR1 reads MGHRA; CDR2 reads YSYEKL.

The genes are TRBV2 and TRBJ2-1; D gene uncertain. The CDR3 length is 13 residues. Germline CDR1 SNHLY, CDR2 FYNNEI. V gave up 0 bases and J gave up 6 bases, with 6 bases separating them. The DNA of the CDR3 is TGTGCCAGCAGTGAAGCGGTCAGCAATGAGCAGTTCTTC. As protein: CASSEAVSNEQFF.

The chain has TRBV5-1 and TRBJ2-7; 12 positions agree with TRBD1. The germline CDR1 and CDR2 sequences are SGHRS and YFSETQ. V shed 3 bases and J 5 bases; nucleotides not matched to a gene: 3. CDR3 length: 14 amino acids. The CDR3 region is CASSSGQGADEQYF. CDR3 DNA sequence: TGCGCCAGCAGCTCGGGACAGGGGGCGGACGAGCAGTACTTC.

This clonotype was counted only a few times. The chain recombines TRBV7-9 with TRBJ1-5; D might be TRBD1 (6 bases). Germline loops: CDR1 SEHNR, CDR2 FQNEAQ (reference sequence). The V end lost 7 bases, the J end lost 6 bases, and 13 bases lay between the germline ends. The CDR3 covers 13 residues. CDR3 nucleotides: TGTGCCAGCACACAGGGTGAGGGTCAGCCCCAGCATTTT. As protein: CASTQGEGQPQHF.

The CDR3 loop is CSATSLDRGSYNEQFF. CDR3 DNA sequence: TGCAGTGCAACCTCACTGGACAGGGGCTCCTACAATGAGCAGTTCTTC. The chain carries TRBV20-1 and TRBJ2-1, with 9 nucleotides matching TRBD1. There are 16 residues in the CDR3. V was clipped by 6 bases and J by 0 bases; unmatched bases: 9. Germline CDR1 reads DFQATT; CDR2 reads SNEGSKA (reference sequence).

The chain recombines TRBV12-3 or TRBV12-4 with TRBJ2-3, with 9 bases fitting TRBD2. The J segment lost 6 bases and the V segment lost 3 bases, leaving 1 base of the junction unmatched. The CDR3 length is 13 residues. CDR3 nucleotide sequence: TGTGCCAGCAGTTTTCTAGCGGGGGATACGCAGTATTTT. Translation: CASSFLAGDTQYF.

The table lists this clonotype with many counts. The rearrangement joins TRBV5-1 to TRBJ2-7; D unresolved. V was shortened by 1 base and J by 5 bases, with 16 bases between the two germline ends. The germline CDR1 and CDR2 sequences are SGHRS and YFSETQ. This CDR3 has 15 residues. The CDR3 coding sequence is TGCGCCAGCAGCTTGCCTGCGGCGGTTCGGAACGAGCAGTACTTC. This translates into CASSLPAAVRNEQYF.

This clonotype showed up just a few times. The CDR3 nucleotides read TGTGCCAGCAGCCTGCCCGACAGTGTCGGCTATGGCTACACCTTC. Its protein is CASSLPDSVGYGYTF. The chain employs TRBV7-9 and TRBJ1-2, with TRBD1 as a possible D gene (5 bases). This CDR3 comprises 15 residues. Germline V CDR1 and CDR2: SEHNR, FQNEAQ (reference sequence). The V gene lost 5 bases and the J gene lost 4 bases, with 17 bases spanning the gap.

The CDR3 reads CASSPWRAHNEQFF. The CDR3 DNA sequence: TGCGCCAGCAGCCCGTGGAGGGCCCACAATGAGCAGTTCTTC. V is TRBV5-1 and J is TRBJ2-1; D is perhaps TRBD2 (6 bases). V lost 4 bases and J 5 bases, leaving 13 bases between the germline ends. Germline V lookup: CDR1 SGHRS, CDR2 YFSETQ. The CDR3 totals 14 residues. The complete variable domain, with remaining parts taken from reference TRBV5-1 and TRBJ2-1, reads KAGVTQTPRYLIKTRGQQVTLSCSPISGHRSVSWYQQTPGQGLQFLFEYFSETQRNKGNFPGRFSGRQFSNSRSEMNVSTLELGDSALYLCASSPWRAHNEQFFGPGTRLTVL.

The chain couples TRBV2 to TRBJ1-2; TRBD1 agrees at 7 bases. J lost 7 bases, V lost 7 bases, and 3 bases had no gene match. Germline V gene data show CDR1 as SNHLY and CDR2 as FYNNEI. The CDR3 extends over 11 amino acids. The CDR3, as DNA: TGTGCCAGCACTTCAGGGGGTGGCTACACCTTC. Translated: CASTSGGGYTF.

The V gene is TRBV6-5, the J gene TRBJ2-1; D is ambiguous. Germline CDR1 MNHEY, CDR2 SVGAGI. V lost 2 bases, J lost 5 bases, and 4 bases lay in between. This CDR3 region has 12 residues. The CDR3 DNA follows: TGTGCCAGCAGTTACGGAGACAATGAGCAGTTCTTC. Residues: CASSYGDNEQFF.

This clonotype has a handful of counts. The DNA for the CDR3 is TGCAGTGCTAGAGGGGTGTTGGCTCTCTACGAGCAGTACTTC. Translated, it gives CSARGVLALYEQYF. This chain joins TRBV20-1 and TRBJ2-7; no firm D call. Germline CDR1 is DFQATT and CDR2 is SNEGSKA (reference sequence). Trimming removed 1 base from V and 3 bases from J, with 13 bases in between. CDR3 length: 14 residues.

The chain couples TRBV7-9 to TRBJ2-3; no clear D gene. Germline-derived CDR1 and CDR2 are SEHNR and FQNEAQ (reference sequence). The V end was cut by 2 bases, the J end by 5 bases, with 5 bases between. The CDR3 extends over 12 amino acids. This CDR3 is CASSLQQDTQYF. CDR3 DNA: TGTGCCAGCAGCTTACAACAAGATACGCAGTATTTT.

This clonotype occurred a few times. In DNA form, the CDR3 reads TGTGCCAGCAGTTTACCCGAGAACTATGGCTACACCTTC. This translates into CASSLPENYGYTF. V usage is TRBV12-3 or TRBV12-4 and J usage is TRBJ1-2; D gene unclear. The CDR3 extends over 13 amino acids. V lost 2 bases and J 2 bases, leaving 6 bases between the germline ends.

This clonotype has only a few counts. This chain uses TRBV19 with TRBJ2-4; 7 bases are a match to TRBD1. V shed 7 bases, J shed 7 bases, and the junction held 7 bases outside the gene matches. From germline, CDR1 is LNHDA and CDR2 SQIVND (reference sequence). This CDR3 is 13 amino acids long. This CDR3 reads CASTGTEDNIQYF. The DNA for the CDR3 is TGTGCCAGTACCGGGACAGAAGATAACATTCAGTACTTC.

The chain combines TRBV5-5 with TRBJ2-3; tentative D call: TRBD2 (6 bases). The CDR3 length is 15 residues. The germline V gene has CDR1 SGHKS and CDR2 YYEKEE (reference sequence). V was shortened by 2 bases and J by 7 bases, with 17 bases between the two germline ends. CDR3 nucleotides: TGTGCCAGCAGCTTTTTTCCGGGAGTTGGGAATACGCAGTATTTT. Its translation is CASSFFPGVGNTQYF.

This chain joins TRBV11-2 and TRBJ2-7, with 9 positions matching TRBD2. The CDR3 loop spans 15 amino acids. Per germline, CDR1 SGHAT and CDR2 FQNNGV. V lost 1 base to trimming and J lost 3 bases; unmatched junction nucleotides: 4. CDR3 protein: CASSLGASGNYEQYF. The CDR3 DNA reads as TGTGCCAGCAGCTTAGGGGCTAGCGGGAACTACGAGCAGTACTTC.

J is TRBJ1-1 and V is TRBV5-1; D perhaps matches TRBD1 (5 bases). V shed 2 bases and J shed 3 bases, with 8 bases lying between them. The CDR3 spans 13 residues. CDR1 is SGHRS, CDR2 YFSETQ, per germline. The chain's CDR3 is CASSFQGDTEAFF. CDR3 nucleotide sequence: TGCGCCAGCAGCTTCCAGGGTGACACTGAAGCTTTCTTT.